This record concerns one TCR beta chain sequence. V was pared by 2 bases and J by 2 bases, with 6 bases of the junction left unmatched. Germline V CDR1 and CDR2: SGHRS, YFSETQ. This CDR3 has 15 residues. TCRdb processed the 5' RACE reads anew with MiXCR; each CDR3 protein has one entry. This sample has some 44,000 distinct CDR3 sequences, with approximately 31% found just once. The clonotype comes from a female donor with breast cancer. The material sequenced was tumor-infiltrating memory CD4+ T cells sorted from the breast tumor. Subset in this sample: memory CD4+ T cells, CD4+CD45RO+CD25-. This rearrangement joins TRBV5-1 to TRBJ1-2; 7 bases map to TRBD1. For the CDR3, the DNA is TGCGCCAGCAGCTTCCTACAGGGGACCAACTATGGCTACACCTTC. Its protein product is CASSFLQGTNYGYTF. Combining the CDR3 with reference TRBV5-1 and TRBJ1-2 gives the whole variable domain KAGVTQTPRYLIKTRGQQVTLSCSPISGHRSVSWYQQTPGQGLQFLFEYFSETQRNKGNFPGRFSGRQFSNSRSEMNVSTLELGDSALYLCASSFLQGTNYGYTFGSGTRLTVV.